A selection of T cell receptor beta chains follows, all from one sample in a study of identical twins. TCRdb reprocessed the 5' RACE reads with MiXCR, giving one entry per CDR3 protein. The table shows around 280,000 distinct CDR3 sequences, with roughly 8.6% occurring only once. In addition, the sample was reused for a study of yellow fever vaccine responses in identical twins.

Input material: memory (CD45RO+) T cells sorted from blood. The receptors shown here come from a woman under 30 in good health. The CDR3 runs from the conserved cysteine through the conserved F or W. D genes are given only for firm matches. Size is stated for part of the rows, as once, few or many counts, or as a class when the clone is expanded.

V	D	size	J	CDR3	DNA
TRBV7-9	NA	NA	TRBJ1-1	CASSLSRGSLNTEAFF	TGTGCCAGCAGCTTAAGTCGGGGCAGCCTGAACACTGAAGCTTTCTTT
TRBV4-1	TRBD1	NA	TRBJ1-6	CASSPDRGPDFNSPLHF	TGCGCCAGCAGCCCTGACAGGGGTCCGGACTTTAATTCACCCCTCCACTTT
TRBV20-1	NA	few	TRBJ1-6	CSAKGVGNSPLHF	TGCAGTGCTAAGGGGGTGGGGAATTCACCCCTCCACTTT
TRBV6-1	TRBD1	many	TRBJ1-4	CASKWTGNNEKLFF	TGTGCCAGCAAATGGACAGGCAATAATGAAAAACTGTTTTTT
TRBV10-1	NA	NA	TRBJ2-3	CASSESTRDTQYF	TGCGCCAGCAGTGAGTCGACTCGAGATACGCAGTATTTT
TRBV28	NA	NA	TRBJ2-1	CASRVPAGGAGSYNEQFF	TGTGCCAGCAGGGTCCCCGCCGGAGGGGCAGGGTCCTACAATGAGCAGTTCTTC
TRBV4-2	NA	few	TRBJ2-1	CASSHTGSSYNEQFF	TGTGCCAGCAGCCATACAGGGAGCTCCTACAATGAGCAGTTCTTC
TRBV7-9	NA	many	TRBJ2-4	CASSSPGLLGNIQYF	TGTGCCAGCAGCTCGCCGGGACTGCTGGGAAACATTCAGTACTTC
TRBV28	TRBD2	NA	TRBJ2-1	CASSLHILAYNEQFF	TGTGCCAGCAGTCTACACATACTAGCGTACAATGAGCAGTTCTTC
TRBV5-1	NA	few	TRBJ2-3	CASSLAASERADTQYF	TGCGCCAGCAGCTTGGCGGCTAGCGAGCGAGCAGATACGCAGTATTTT
TRBV24-1	TRBD2	NA	TRBJ2-1	CATSDPAGRRSGEQFF	TGTGCCACCAGTGACCCAGCGGGAAGAAGGTCCGGTGAGCAGTTCTTC
TRBV12-3/TRBV12-4	NA	many	TRBJ1-2	CASSSPRETYGYTF	TGTGCCAGCTCTTCCCCCAGGGAGACTTATGGCTACACCTTC
TRBV2	NA	NA	TRBJ2-2	CASRTRGNTGELFF	TGTGCCAGCCGGACAAGGGGGAACACCGGGGAGCTGTTTTTT
TRBV27	TRBD1	few	TRBJ2-6	CASSPRDRVYSGANVLTF	TGTGCCAGCAGCCCCCGGGACAGGGTTTACTCTGGGGCCAACGTCCTGACTTTC
TRBV7-8	NA	many	TRBJ2-5	CASSSSPAGPVFPYQETQYF	TGTGCCAGCAGCTCCTCCCCGGCAGGGCCCGTCTTTCCGTACCAAGAGACCCAGTACTTC
TRBV2	NA	many	TRBJ1-5	CASSDKHRNQPQHF	TGTGCCAGCAGTGATAAGCACCGCAATCAGCCCCAGCATTTT